These T cell receptor beta chains were read from a single sample in a study of blood T cell repertoires in COVID-19. Some clones are missing from TCRdb's copy, which holds only in-frame ones; the method was immunoSEQ multiplex PCR. This table holds roughly 62,000 clones, approximately 86% found once. Sample: peripheral blood. The receptors come from a man in his 70s with acute or convalescent COVID-19. CDR3s include the opening cysteine and the closing phenylalanine or tryptophan. Fields, in order: J gene, V gene, clone size, D gene, CDR3 DNA, CDR3 protein. D genes are given only for firm matches. Clone size, where shown, is once, few, many, or a class for clones that have expanded.

j_gene: TRBJ2-3
v_gene: TRBV5-1
abundance: .
d_gene: TRBD1
CDR3nt: TGCGCCAGCAGCCGTGACCCGGGACAGGGGGCTGATACGCAGTATTTT
CDR3aa: CASSRDPGQGADTQYF

j_gene: TRBJ1-5
v_gene: TRBV24-1
abundance: .
d_gene: .
CDR3nt: TGTGCCACCTCCCGGGAGGGGAGCAATCAGCCCCAGCATTTT
CDR3aa: CATSREGSNQPQHF

j_gene: TRBJ2-5
v_gene: TRBV5-1
abundance: .
d_gene: .
CDR3nt: TGCGCCAGCAGCTTGGAAGACCGGGGGACCCAGTACTTC
CDR3aa: CASSLEDRGTQYF

j_gene: TRBJ2-7
v_gene: TRBV29-1
abundance: .
d_gene: .
CDR3nt: TGCAGCGTGGCCTCGGGTGCCGGGGGCTACGAGCAGTACTTC
CDR3aa: CSVASGAGGYEQYF

j_gene: TRBJ1-1
v_gene: TRBV5-1
abundance: .
d_gene: .
CDR3nt: TGCGCCAGCAGCGGAACGGGCACTGAAGCTTTCTTT
CDR3aa: CASSGTGTEAFF

j_gene: TRBJ2-7
v_gene: TRBV6-5
abundance: .
d_gene: TRBD1
CDR3nt: TGTGCCAGCAGGACGGGACAGGGATCCTACGAGCAGTACTTC
CDR3aa: CASRTGQGSYEQYF

j_gene: TRBJ2-1
v_gene: TRBV12-5
abundance: once
d_gene: .
CDR3nt: TGTGCTAGTGCCAGCCCCCTAGGAGGGTCCTACAATGAGCAGTTCTTC
CDR3aa: CASASPLGGSYNEQFF

j_gene: TRBJ2-2
v_gene: TRBV19
abundance: .
d_gene: .
CDR3nt: TGTGCCAGTAGTATAGTCGGGAACACCGGGGAGCTGTTTTTT
CDR3aa: CASSIVGNTGELFF

j_gene: TRBJ1-4
v_gene: TRBV19
abundance: .
d_gene: TRBD1
CDR3nt: TGTGCCAGTAGTAGGGGGACAGGGGGTAATGAAAAACTGTTTTTT
CDR3aa: CASSRGTGGNEKLFF

j_gene: TRBJ1-6
v_gene: TRBV10-3
abundance: .
d_gene: .
CDR3nt: TGTGCCATCAGTGACGGGGAAACCTATAATTCACCCCTCCACTTT
CDR3aa: CAISDGETYNSPLHF

j_gene: TRBJ2-5
v_gene: TRBV19
abundance: .
d_gene: TRBD2
CDR3nt: TGTGCCAGTAAATCGGCTAGCGGGGGCAGTGGGACCCAGTACTTC
CDR3aa: CASKSASGGSGTQYF

j_gene: TRBJ1-2
v_gene: TRBV6-6
abundance: once
d_gene: .
CDR3nt: TGTGCCAGCAATCAGGACACCCTCTATGGCTACACCTTC
CDR3aa: CASNQDTLYGYTF

j_gene: TRBJ1-6
v_gene: TRBV2
abundance: few
d_gene: TRBD1
CDR3nt: TGTGCCAGCAGTGAGACAGGGGGTAATTCACCCCTCCACTTT
CDR3aa: CASSETGGNSPLHF

j_gene: TRBJ1-5
v_gene: TRBV5-3
abundance: .
d_gene: .
CDR3nt: TGTGCCAGAAGGCTCCTAAAAAACAGGCTTAGGAGCAATCAGCCCCAGCATTTT
CDR3aa: CARRLLKNRLRSNQPQHF

j_gene: TRBJ1-5
v_gene: TRBV27
abundance: .
d_gene: .
CDR3nt: TGTGCCAGCAGTTTATTTGGGGGGCAGCCCCAGCATTTT
CDR3aa: CASSLFGGQPQHF

j_gene: TRBJ1-1
v_gene: TRBV9
abundance: .
d_gene: TRBD1
CDR3nt: TGTGCCAGCAGCTCCCGGACAGGCCGGAACACTGAAGCTTTCTTT
CDR3aa: CASSSRTGRNTEAFF

j_gene: TRBJ1-2
v_gene: TRBV5-1
abundance: .
d_gene: TRBD1
CDR3nt: TGCGCCAGCAGCTATGGGACAGGGGGCGCGGGCTACACCTTC
CDR3aa: CASSYGTGGAGYTF

j_gene: TRBJ2-1
v_gene: TRBV28
abundance: .
d_gene: .
CDR3nt: TGTGCCAGCAGCGGCGGGACAGCTTACAATGAGCAGTTCTTC
CDR3aa: CASSGGTAYNEQFF

j_gene: TRBJ2-7
v_gene: TRBV20-1
abundance: .
d_gene: .
CDR3nt: TGCAGTGCTAGTTCCGGGTTCTCCTACGAGCAGTACTTC
CDR3aa: CSASSGFSYEQYF

j_gene: TRBJ1-3
v_gene: TRBV10-1
abundance: .
d_gene: .
CDR3nt: TGCGCCAGGTGGGGGCCAAGGGAATTCTCTGGAAACACCATATATTTT
CDR3aa: CARWGPREFSGNTIYF

j_gene: TRBJ2-1
v_gene: TRBV6-6
abundance: .
d_gene: TRBD2
CDR3nt: TGTGCCAGCAGTACAGCGGGAGGACCCTACAATGAGCAGTTCTTC
CDR3aa: CASSTAGGPYNEQFF

j_gene: TRBJ1-2
v_gene: TRBV3-1/TRBV3-2
abundance: .
d_gene: .
CDR3nt: TGTGCCAGCAGCCAAGTTGGGGTAAAAGGCGGGCTTAACTATGGCTACACCTTC
CDR3aa: CASSQVGVKGGLNYGYTF

j_gene: TRBJ2-1
v_gene: TRBV27
abundance: .
d_gene: TRBD2
CDR3nt: TGTGCCAGCAGTTGGACTAGCGACGAGCAGTTCTTC
CDR3aa: CASSWTSDEQFF

j_gene: TRBJ2-7
v_gene: TRBV6-4
abundance: .
d_gene: .
CDR3nt: TGTGCCAGCAGTGACTTATCGAGGGCCTACGAGCAGTACTTC
CDR3aa: CASSDLSRAYEQYF

j_gene: TRBJ2-7
v_gene: TRBV5-4
abundance: .
d_gene: .
CDR3nt: TGTGCCAGCAGCCCCATGGGAAGCGGGCGGAGGGAGCAGTACTTC
CDR3aa: CASSPMGSGRREQYF

j_gene: TRBJ2-7
v_gene: TRBV19
abundance: once
d_gene: .
CDR3nt: TGTGCCAGTAGTACAGGGCTCTACGAGCAGTACTTC
CDR3aa: CASSTGLYEQYF

j_gene: TRBJ1-1
v_gene: TRBV3-1/TRBV3-2
abundance: .
d_gene: .
CDR3nt: TGTGCCAGCAGCCAACTACTTGGGAGTGTATCTGAAGCTTTCTTT
CDR3aa: CASSQLLGSVSEAFF

j_gene: TRBJ2-7
v_gene: TRBV5-1
abundance: .
d_gene: TRBD2
CDR3nt: TGCGCCAGCAGCTCCTCAGCGGGATCCAACGAGCAGTACTTC
CDR3aa: CASSSSAGSNEQYF

j_gene: TRBJ1-2
v_gene: TRBV27
abundance: .
d_gene: TRBD1
CDR3nt: TGTGCCAGCAGTTTTTCCGGGACAGGCGGAAAGGGCTACACCTTC
CDR3aa: CASSFSGTGGKGYTF

j_gene: TRBJ1-5
v_gene: TRBV27
abundance: once
d_gene: TRBD1
CDR3nt: TGTGCCAGCAGCCCCGCAGGGGGCCGCAATCAGCCCCAGCATTTT
CDR3aa: CASSPAGGRNQPQHF

j_gene: TRBJ2-1
v_gene: TRBV18
abundance: .
d_gene: TRBD2
CDR3nt: TGTGCCAGCTCGCCTGCTTCTAGCGGGGGTCTCGGCAATGAGCAGTTCTTC
CDR3aa: CASSPASSGGLGNEQFF

j_gene: TRBJ2-1
v_gene: TRBV15
abundance: once
d_gene: .
CDR3nt: TGTGCCACCAGCAGAGATCGGTGGGACGGGAGCTACAATGAGCAGTTCTTC
CDR3aa: CATSRDRWDGSYNEQFF

j_gene: TRBJ1-1
v_gene: TRBV19
abundance: .
d_gene: .
CDR3nt: TGTGCCAGTAGTGGATCCCGGACTGTGGACACTGAAGCTTTCTTT
CDR3aa: CASSGSRTVDTEAFF

j_gene: TRBJ1-1
v_gene: TRBV3-1/TRBV3-2
abundance: .
d_gene: .
CDR3nt: TGTGCCAGCAGCCAAGAACAGCTGAACACTGAAGCTTTCTTT
CDR3aa: CASSQEQLNTEAFF

j_gene: TRBJ2-3
v_gene: TRBV7-2
abundance: .
d_gene: TRBD2
CDR3nt: TGTGCCAGCAGCTTAGCGCAAGGACTAGCGGAAACGCACGGGGATACGCAGTATTTT
CDR3aa: CASSLAQGLAETHGDTQYF

j_gene: TRBJ2-5
v_gene: TRBV5-1
abundance: .
d_gene: TRBD1
CDR3nt: TGCGCCAGCAGTCAACAGGGGGTTTCACGGAAGACCCAGTACTTC
CDR3aa: CASSQQGVSRKTQYF

j_gene: TRBJ2-7
v_gene: TRBV28
abundance: .
d_gene: .
CDR3nt: TGTGCCAGCAGTAGACAGGGAGGCCACGAGCAGTACTTC
CDR3aa: CASSRQGGHEQYF

j_gene: TRBJ1-4
v_gene: TRBV10-3
abundance: .
d_gene: .
CDR3nt: TGTGCCATCCGTTCGGGTGCAACTAATGAAAAACTGTTTTTT
CDR3aa: CAIRSGATNEKLFF

j_gene: TRBJ2-7
v_gene: TRBV5-1
abundance: .
d_gene: TRBD1
CDR3nt: TGCGCCAGCAGTGGGACAGGGGGATCCTACGAGCAGTACTTC
CDR3aa: CASSGTGGSYEQYF

j_gene: TRBJ2-3
v_gene: TRBV9
abundance: .
d_gene: .
CDR3nt: TGTGCCAGCAGCACGAGCGGCCTTCGGACAGATACGCAGTATTTT
CDR3aa: CASSTSGLRTDTQYF

j_gene: TRBJ2-7
v_gene: TRBV7-6
abundance: .
d_gene: TRBD2
CDR3nt: TGTGCCAGCAGCTTATCGGGCGGGGGAATATACGAGCAGTACTTC
CDR3aa: CASSLSGGGIYEQYF

j_gene: TRBJ2-3
v_gene: TRBV9
abundance: .
d_gene: TRBD2
CDR3nt: TGTGCCAGCAGCGTAGACCGGCGGGAGGGATGGGATACGCAGTATTTT
CDR3aa: CASSVDRREGWDTQYF

j_gene: TRBJ1-3
v_gene: TRBV7-2
abundance: .
d_gene: TRBD1
CDR3nt: TGTGCCAGCAGCATTTCAACAGGGGCTGGAAACACCATATATTTT
CDR3aa: CASSISTGAGNTIYF

j_gene: TRBJ2-5
v_gene: TRBV5-1
abundance: .
d_gene: TRBD2
CDR3nt: TGCGCCAGCAGCAGAGCCGGGACTAGCGGGGAGACCCAGTACTTC
CDR3aa: CASSRAGTSGETQYF

j_gene: TRBJ1-4
v_gene: TRBV5-5
abundance: .
d_gene: TRBD1
CDR3nt: TGTGCCAGCAGCTTGCTTGGAGGACAGGGTCACGATGAAAAACTGTTTTTT
CDR3aa: CASSLLGGQGHDEKLFF

j_gene: TRBJ2-5
v_gene: TRBV7-8
abundance: once
d_gene: TRBD2
CDR3nt: TGTGCCAGCAGCTTAACGAGCGGGGGGACATTAAAAGAGACCCAGTACTTC
CDR3aa: CASSLTSGGTLKETQYF

j_gene: TRBJ2-2
v_gene: TRBV5-4
abundance: .
d_gene: .
CDR3nt: TGTGCCAGCAGCTTGGCGGAGAAAGGCACCGGGGAGCTGTTTTTT
CDR3aa: CASSLAEKGTGELFF

j_gene: TRBJ2-5
v_gene: TRBV5-1
abundance: .
d_gene: TRBD1
CDR3nt: TGCGCCAGCAGCTTGTCAATGGGACAGGGGTTAGAGACCCAGTACTTC
CDR3aa: CASSLSMGQGLETQYF

j_gene: TRBJ1-2
v_gene: TRBV27
abundance: .
d_gene: .
CDR3nt: TGTGCCAGCAGCCCGGGACAAGGTCCCTATGGCTACACCTTC
CDR3aa: CASSPGQGPYGYTF